This passage covers 7 T cell receptor beta chains from one sample sequenced in a study of blood T cell repertoires in COVID-19. Some clones are missing from TCRdb's copy, which holds only in-frame ones; the method was immunoSEQ multiplex PCR. The data show some 150,000 clones, 85% to 90% seen once. Sequenced sample: peripheral blood. The receptors originated from a human donor in a cohort sampled during active COVID-19.

V and J are TRBV20-1 and TRBJ1-2; 7 bases are shared with TRBD1. With V trimmed by 3 bases and J by 3 bases, 4 bases remained unmatched. Germline V gene sequence: CDR1 DFQATT, CDR2 SNEGSKA (reference sequence). The CDR3 sequence is 13 residues long. CDR3: CSASEGADYGYTF. CDR3 bases: TGCAGTGCTAGTGAGGGGGCGGACTATGGCTACACCTTC.

The chain employs TRBV6-5 and TRBJ2-7; 9 nucleotides align to TRBD2. Germline V gene sequence: CDR1 MNHEY, CDR2 SVGAGI. After removal of 0 bases from V and 8 bases from J, the junction contained 5 bases not matched to a gene. The CDR3 loop spans 14 amino acids. CDR3 bases: TGTGCCAGCAGTTACTCGGATAGCGGGGGCCAGCAGTACTTC. Its translation: CASSYSDSGGQQYF.

The rearrangement joins TRBV28 to TRBJ1-4; tentative D call: TRBD1 (5 bases). The CDR3 is 17 residues long. Trimming removed 2 bases from V and 8 bases from J, with 21 bases in between. The germline gives CDR1 MDHEN, CDR2 SYDVKM. The CDR3 spells CASSLGAGIRPGEKLFF. In DNA form, the CDR3 reads TGTGCCAGCAGTTTAGGGGCAGGGATTAGGCCTGGGGAAAAACTGTTTTTT.

The rearrangement uses TRBV2 and TRBJ2-7; 10 bases map to TRBD2. CDR3 size: 15 residues. Germline values: CDR1 SNHLY, CDR2 FYNNEI. J was trimmed by 0 bases and V by 5 bases; bases with no gene match: 4. The CDR3 region has the DNA TGTGCCAGCAGTACCGGGACTAGCGACTCCTACGAGCAGTACTTC. Translating it yields CASSTGTSDSYEQYF.

The chain carries TRBV5-1 and TRBJ2-5, with D possibly matching TRBD1 (5 bases). V lost 0 bases and J lost 1, with 7 bases in between. Germline CDR1 SGHRS, CDR2 YFSETQ. This CDR3 has 14 amino acids. In nucleotides, the CDR3 is TGCGCCAGCAGCTTGGTGACAGCCCAAGAGACCCAGTACTTC. Residues: CASSLVTAQETQYF.

The chain is built from TRBV5-4 and TRBJ1-1; TRBD1 matches 7 bases. Germline CDR1 SGHNT, CDR2 YYREEE (reference sequence). Losses at the gene ends were 1 base for V and 2 bases for J; bases not matched to a gene: 8. The CDR3 runs 16 residues. In DNA, the CDR3 is TGTGCCAGCAGCTTGTACCTGGGGACAGCAAACACTGAAGCTTTCTTT. As protein: CASSLYLGTANTEAFF.

The rearrangement links TRBV28 to TRBJ1-1; D is ambiguous. This CDR3 region has 15 residues. Trimming took off 5 bases at V and 0 bases at J, with 13 bases between the two ends. CDR1 MDHEN and CDR2 SYDVKM come from the germline V gene. The CDR3 region has the DNA TGTGCCAGCAGTGGAGGAGGTGGGGTGAACACTGAAGCTTTCTTT. Its protein product is CASSGGGGVNTEAFF.